The rows below give T cell receptor beta chains drawn from one sample of a study of response to subunit inactivated influenza vaccine. TCRdb reanalysed the RT-PCR reads using MiXCR and keeps one entry per CDR3 protein. Of approximately 730,000 distinct CDR3 sequences in the sample, approximately 15% were seen once. The material was PBMCs from blood, obtained 14 to 15 days before vaccination. These receptors originate from a man aged 45-60 years who received an inactivated influenza vaccine. Both conserved end residues are part of each CDR3. The order of the fields is V gene, CDR3 length, J gene, CDR3 protein.

TRBV7-2,14,TRBJ2-5,CASSSPFKQETQYF
TRBV7-9,16,TRBJ2-5,CASSLDSTGVKKTQYF
TRBV28,18,TRBJ2-1,CASSLSPFLGSSYNEQFF
TRBV20-1,13,TRBJ1-2,CSAREAVNYGYTF
TRBV20-1,13,TRBJ1-1,CSAPPGGSTEAFF
TRBV7-9,14,TRBJ2-7,CASSFGRGIYEQYF
TRBV20-1,15,TRBJ2-7,CSAQDRDKGPYEQYF
TRBV19,15,TRBJ2-2,CASAGQGAITGELFF
TRBV7-2,16,TRBJ2-7,CASSTYRGPKSYEQYF
TRBV7-2,16,TRBJ2-1,CASSLRLAGGSNEQFF
TRBV6-1,15,TRBJ2-2,CASSETSGITGELFF
TRBV29-1,13,TRBJ2-1,CSATGSTYNEQFF
TRBV28,12,TRBJ2-2,CASTSGTGELFF
TRBV5-5,15,TRBJ1-2,CASSLGPVANYGYTF
TRBV12-3/TRBV12-4,17,TRBJ2-7,CASSPPRGQGGSYEQYF
TRBV4-3,14,TRBJ1-2,CASSRDRGFYGYTF
TRBV20-1,15,TRBJ2-1,CSAPRQGFSYNEQFF
TRBV7-2,15,TRBJ2-1,CASTPGRYRSNEQFF
TRBV20-1,17,TRBJ2-2,CSASGNRPGGFPGELFF
TRBV7-9,14,TRBJ2-4,CASSRRDRGDIQYF
TRBV20-1,13,TRBJ2-1,CSARAATYNEQFF
TRBV10-2,15,TRBJ1-2,CASSASRTGNYGYTF
TRBV6-2/TRBV6-3,13,TRBJ2-3,CAIQAGSTDTQYF
TRBV9,15,TRBJ2-5,CASSAYRDGGETQYF
TRBV5-1,14,TRBJ2-3,CASSDRDHTDTQYF
TRBV20-1,12,TRBJ1-1,CSARVVSASAFF
TRBV5-1,14,TRBJ2-3,CASRWREVTDTQYF
TRBV7-8,14,TRBJ2-7,CASSLLRYSYEQYF
TRBV20-1,14,TRBJ2-1,CSAKAHGRSYEQFF
TRBV5-1,16,TRBJ1-3,CASSLDPREAGNTIYF
TRBV3-1,13,TRBJ2-7,CASSPNPQYEQYF
TRBV7-2,13,TRBJ2-5,CASNPMGRETQYF
TRBV6-5,16,TRBJ2-3,CASSSGTSGRTDTQYF
TRBV20-1,13,TRBJ2-7,CSAPDGTQWEQYF
TRBV14,14,TRBJ2-1,CASSQEKGRNEQFF
TRBV29-1,14,TRBJ2-7,CSVGGGRYSYEQYF
TRBV27,13,TRBJ1-2,CASSLNRGSGYTF
TRBV20-1,14,TRBJ2-5,CSASHRTTQETQYF
TRBV11-1,18,TRBJ2-1,CASSSRDWAPRSYNEQFF
TRBV27,13,TRBJ2-3,CASQRQGRDTQYF
TRBV2,15,TRBJ2-1,CATAISSSSYNEQFF
TRBV4-1,17,TRBJ2-1,CASSHMLSVFPWNEQFF
TRBV29-1,11,TRBJ1-1,CSVAGKAEAFF
TRBV6-1,20,TRBJ2-1,CASSQRQGAFWWDSYNEQFF
TRBV5-1,15,TRBJ1-2,CASSLNSQANYGYTF
TRBV20-1,13,TRBJ2-1,CSAWEGSYNEQFF
TRBV6-2/TRBV6-3,16,TRBJ2-3,CASSYSGTGDPDTQYF
TRBV4-3,16,TRBJ1-4,CASSHFGLTTNEKLFF
TRBV20-1,16,TRBJ2-7,CSARRLAGGGSYEQYF
TRBV10-3,17,TRBJ2-7,CAISESTGGSRRVEQYF
TRBV28,18,TRBJ2-5,CASKKPGQGIVYQETQYF
TRBV20-1,14,TRBJ2-5,CSAPLGQGQETQYF
TRBV7-8,14,TRBJ1-1,CASSLAGTNTEAFF